This T cell receptor (beta chain) was profiled in a study of response to subunit inactivated influenza vaccine (dated by TCRdb to the late 2010s). As for the study more broadly: The study used deep quantitative T cell receptor repertoire profiling to track responses to a trivalent subunit inactivated influenza vaccine.

Library method: RT-PCR. Instrument used: Illumina HiSeq 2500. Through fastp at Q25 and MiXCR, TCRdb rebuilt clones from the public reads, retaining in-frame beta chains. Rows with one shared CDR3 protein collapse into an entry with the most common genes and DNA. This sample comprises hundreds of thousands of distinct CDR3 sequences, more than 15% of them detected only once. Of the sample, 11% is held by the ten largest clones. The CDR3 holds 14 amino acids from the cysteine to the phenylalanine. Only CDR3 DNA remains: 42 bases, in frame from the first base. Relative to germline, V is missing 1 base and J is missing 5 bases, with 3 bases of the junction outside any gene match. Via the germline V gene, CDR1 is SGHRS and CDR2 YFSETQ. About this clonotype: Its antigen is currently not known. Base qualities are not provided; no much larger clone lies one nucleotide away.

The investigation overall reported the following: The authors proposed that each seasonal influenza vaccination may bring in only a limited number of new T cells.

This clonotype was sampled from a man aged 50 to 60 who received an inactivated influenza vaccine. Donor details come from another sample of the same person, matched by shared clones. The chain is made from TRBV5-1 and TRBJ1-2; TRBD1 aligns with 9 central bases. The input for sequencing was PBMCs from blood, taken roughly 12 days after vaccination. The DNA sequence reads TGCGCCAGCAGCTTGACGGGACAGGGATATGGCTACACCTTC. Its translation reads: CASSLTGQGYGYTF.